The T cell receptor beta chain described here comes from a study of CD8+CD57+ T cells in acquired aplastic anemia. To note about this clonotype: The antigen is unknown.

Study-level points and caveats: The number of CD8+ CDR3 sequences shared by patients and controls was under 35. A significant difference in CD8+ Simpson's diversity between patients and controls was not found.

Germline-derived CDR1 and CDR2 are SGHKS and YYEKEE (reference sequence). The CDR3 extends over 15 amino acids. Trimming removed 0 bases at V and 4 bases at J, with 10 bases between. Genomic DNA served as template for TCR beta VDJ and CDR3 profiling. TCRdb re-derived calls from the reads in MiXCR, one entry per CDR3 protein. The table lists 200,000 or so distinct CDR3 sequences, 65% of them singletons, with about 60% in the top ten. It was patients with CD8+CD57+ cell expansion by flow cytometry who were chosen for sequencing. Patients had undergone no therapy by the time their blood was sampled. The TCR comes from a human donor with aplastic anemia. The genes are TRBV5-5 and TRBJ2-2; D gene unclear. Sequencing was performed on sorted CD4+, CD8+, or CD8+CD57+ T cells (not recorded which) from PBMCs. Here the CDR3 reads CASSLDWGTTGELFF. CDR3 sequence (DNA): TGTGCCAGCAGCTTGGATTGGGGTACCACCGGGGAGCTGTTTTTT. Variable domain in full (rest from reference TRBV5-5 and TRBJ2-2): DAGVTQSPTHLIKTRGQQVTLRCSPISGHKSVSWYQQVLGQGPQFIFQYYEKEERGRGNFPDRFSARQFPNYSSELNVNALLLGDSALYLCASSLDWGTTGELFFGEGSRLTVL.